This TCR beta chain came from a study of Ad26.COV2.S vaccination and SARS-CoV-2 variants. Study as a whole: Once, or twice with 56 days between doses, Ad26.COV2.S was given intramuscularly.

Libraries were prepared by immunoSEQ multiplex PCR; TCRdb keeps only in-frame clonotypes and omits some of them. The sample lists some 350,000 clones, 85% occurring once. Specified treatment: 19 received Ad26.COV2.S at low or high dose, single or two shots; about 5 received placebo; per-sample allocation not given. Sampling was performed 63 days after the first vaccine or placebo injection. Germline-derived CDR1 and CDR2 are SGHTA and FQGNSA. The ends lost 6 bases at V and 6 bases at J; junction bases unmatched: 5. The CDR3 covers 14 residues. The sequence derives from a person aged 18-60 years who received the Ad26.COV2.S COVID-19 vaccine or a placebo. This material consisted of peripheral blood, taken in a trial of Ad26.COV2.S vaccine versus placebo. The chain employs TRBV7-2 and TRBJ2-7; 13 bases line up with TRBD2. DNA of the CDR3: TGTGCCAGCAGATCAGGACTAGCGGGAGCCGAGCAGTACTTC. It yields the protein CASRSGLAGAEQYF.